This T cell receptor beta chain was observed in a study of blood T cell repertoires in COVID-19. As for the study in general: Both acute and convalescent COVID-19 samples were obtained from the United States, Italy and Spain. Sample material is recorded as cDNA or gDNA derived from T cells, B-cell-depleted T cells, or PBMCs.

In the study's own analysis: Counts of nucleated cells, estimated from reference gene primer amplification, were obtained. Generated by immunoSEQ multiplex PCR, the TCRdb table keeps only in-frame clones and is missing some. V, J and clone size reflect that table, while D and trimming were determined from the DNA. The sample has 180,000 or so clones, roughly 86% seen once. This CDR3 is 14 amino acids long. Germline CDR1 and CDR2: SNHLY and FYNNEI. Deletions cut 4 bases from V and 4 bases from J, with 13 bases between. The chain joins TRBV2 to TRBJ1-1; TRBD1 might be the D (6 bases). The clonotype was recovered from a man between 65 and 85 years old with acute or convalescent COVID-19. Sequencing was performed on peripheral blood. The CDR3 DNA reads as TGTGCCAGCAGTGGGGAGGGGGGAGGCACTGAAGCTTTCTTT. Its protein is CASSGEGGGTEAFF.